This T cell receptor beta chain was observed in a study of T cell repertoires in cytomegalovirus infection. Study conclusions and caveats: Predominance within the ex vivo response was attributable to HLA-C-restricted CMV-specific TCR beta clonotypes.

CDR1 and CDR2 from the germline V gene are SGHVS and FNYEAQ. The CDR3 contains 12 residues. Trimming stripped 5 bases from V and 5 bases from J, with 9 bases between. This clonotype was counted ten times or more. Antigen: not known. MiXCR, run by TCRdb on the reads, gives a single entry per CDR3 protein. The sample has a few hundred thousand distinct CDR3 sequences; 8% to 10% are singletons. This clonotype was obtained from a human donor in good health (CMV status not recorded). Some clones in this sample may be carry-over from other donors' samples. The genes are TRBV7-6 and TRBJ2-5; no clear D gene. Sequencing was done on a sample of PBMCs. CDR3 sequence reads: CASSIEQETQYF. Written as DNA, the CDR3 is TGTGCCAGCAGCATCGAGCAGGAGACCCAGTACTTC. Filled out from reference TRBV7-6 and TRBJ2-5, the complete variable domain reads GAGVSQSPRYKVTKRGQDVALRCDPISGHVSLYWYRQALGQGPEFLTYFNYEAQQDKSGLPNDRFSAERPEGSISTLTIQRTEQRDSAMYRCASSIEQETQYFGPGTRLLVL.